The 29 T cell receptor beta chains below were found in one sample sequenced in a study of blood T cell repertoires in COVID-19. Sequencing was performed with immunoSEQ multiplex PCR; in TCRdb, only in-frame clones are kept and a portion is missing. This sample has a few hundred thousand clones, with 88% found just once. Sequences were obtained from peripheral blood. The receptors derive from a young woman with COVID-19, enrolled during active disease.

The rearrangement uses TRBV27 and TRBJ1-5; 11 positions match TRBD1. Looked up from germline, CDR1 is MNHEY and CDR2 is SMNVEV (reference sequence). This CDR3 has 16 amino acids. V dropped 6 bases and J dropped 4; count of bases not matched to a gene: 8. CDR3 region: CASSRGGTGGNQPQHF. The CDR3 region has the DNA TGTGCCAGCAGCCGAGGGGGGACAGGGGGTAATCAGCCCCAGCATTTT.

This clone came up once. This chain uses TRBV27 with TRBJ2-3; 7 bases match TRBD1. The germline CDR1 and CDR2 sequences are MNHEY and SMNVEV (reference sequence). Trimming at V came to 6 bases and at J to 9 bases, leaving 12 bases not matched to a gene. The CDR3 totals 14 residues. CDR3 bases: TGTGCCAGCAGCCGATCGACAGGGCCGGGAACGCAGTATTTT. This gives the protein CASSRSTGPGTQYF.

The rearrangement links TRBV10-3 to TRBJ2-3; D remains unclear. CDR3 length: 14 amino acids. Trimming took off 3 bases at V and 6 bases at J, with 13 bases between the two ends. Per the germline V gene, CDR1 is ENHRY and CDR2 is SYGVKD. This chain's CDR3 is CAISDGQNLDTQYF. CDR3 bases: TGTGCCATCAGTGATGGCCAGAATCTGGATACGCAGTATTTT.

This clone is a singleton in its sample. The chain is built from TRBV7-2 and TRBJ2-2; perhaps TRBD2 as D (5 bases). Germline values: CDR1 SGHTA, CDR2 FQGNSA. Trimming removed 5 bases at V and 7 bases at J, with 14 bases between. This CDR3 has 14 amino acids. CDR3 protein: CASSPTRVGGELFF. CDR3 in DNA: TGTGCCAGCAGCCCCACTAGAGTCGGCGGGGAGCTGTTTTTT.

The gene calls are TRBV10-3 and TRBJ2-1; 14 positions agree with TRBD2. This CDR3 comprises 18 residues. Germline V gene lookup returns CDR1 ENHRY and CDR2 SYGVKD. V was pared by 2 bases and J by 7 bases, with 10 bases of the junction left unmatched. The CDR3 sequence is CAISEPVGTSGSRNEQFF. For the CDR3, the DNA is TGTGCCATCAGTGAGCCCGTAGGGACTAGCGGGAGTAGAAATGAGCAGTTCTTC.

The V and J genes are TRBV9 and TRBJ2-5; the D is unclear. V was pared by 0 bases and J by 5 bases, with 2 bases between. There are 11 residues in the CDR3. Germline-derived CDR1 and CDR2 are SGDLS and YYNGEE. CDR3: CASSVAETQYF. CDR3 nucleotides: TGTGCCAGCAGCGTAGCGGAGACCCAGTACTTC. The entire variable domain, with the rest obtained from reference TRBV9 and TRBJ2-5, is as follows: DSGVTQTPKHLITATGQRVTLRCSPRSGDLSVYWYQQSLDQGLQFLIQYYNGEERAKGNILERFSAQQFPDLHSELNLSSLELGDSALYFCASSVAETQYFGPGTRLLVL.

This clone appeared a single time. The chain combines TRBV30 with TRBJ1-4, with 7 bases matching TRBD1. Germline V lookup: CDR1 GTSNPN, CDR2 SVGIG (reference sequence). V shed 2 bases and J 5 bases; nucleotides not matched to a gene: 5. The CDR3 consists of 14 residues. CDR3 nucleotide sequence: TGTGCCTGGAGTCCGGGACAGCCGAATGAAAAACTGTTTTTT. It specifies CAWSPGQPNEKLFF.

The table lists this clone with a count of one. The CDR3 sequence is CASTSGQVSYEQYF. As DNA, the CDR3 is TGTGCCAGCACCTCGGGACAGGTCTCCTACGAGCAGTACTTC. V and J are TRBV28 and TRBJ2-7; 8 bases match TRBD1. V trimming: 7 bases; J trimming: 0 bases; junction bases outside the gene matches: 5. The CDR3 consists of 14 residues. Germline lookup yields CDR1 MDHEN and CDR2 SYDVKM.

The V call is TRBV12-3 or TRBV12-4, the J call TRBJ1-2; D not certain. This CDR3 is built from 13 residues. V lost 5 bases to trimming and J lost 1 base, with 8 bases between them. The CDR3 DNA is TGTGCCAGCAGTCCCCTCGGTAACTATGGCTACACCTTC. Protein: CASSPLGNYGYTF.

This sequence joins TRBV7-2 and TRBJ1-5; D is undetermined. V lost 2 bases and J 4 bases, leaving 9 bases between the germline ends. The CDR3 contains 14 residues. CDR1 SGHTA and CDR2 FQGNSA come from the germline V gene. CDR3 coding DNA: TGTGCCAGCAGCTTAACGGTGGTTAATCAGCCCCAGCATTTT. Translation gives CASSLTVVNQPQHF. Full variable domain (remainder filled in from reference TRBV7-2 and TRBJ1-5): GAGVSQSPSNKVTEKGKDVELRCDPISGHTALYWYRQSLGQGLEFLIYFQGNSAPDKSGLPSDRFSAERTGGSVSTLTIQRTQQEDSAVYLCASSLTVVNQPQHFGDGTRLSIL.

The V call is TRBV18, the J call TRBJ2-1; maybe TRBD1 (5 bases). Germline CDR1 is KGHSH and CDR2 is LQKENI. Trimming took off 4 bases at V and 4 bases at J, with 5 bases between the two ends. The CDR3 contains 12 residues. The CDR3 spells CASSRQYNEQFF. The CDR3 region has the DNA TGTGCCAGCTCACGACAGTACAATGAGCAGTTCTTC. The full variable domain, rest sourced from reference TRBV18 and TRBJ2-1, is NAGVMQNPRHLVRRRGQEARLRCSPMKGHSHVYWYRQLPEEGLKFMVYLQKENIIDESGMPKERFSAEFPKEGPSILRIQQVVRGDSAAYFCASSRQYNEQFFGPGTRLTVL.

The genes are TRBV15 and TRBJ2-2; D is undetermined. The V end was cut by 1 base, the J end by 1 base, with 7 bases between. Germline V gene sequence: CDR1 LNHNV, CDR2 YYDKDF (reference sequence). The length of the CDR3 is 15 residues. The CDR3 spells CATSRGGQNTGELFF. The CDR3 DNA follows: TGTGCCACCAGCAGAGGTGGGCAGAACACCGGGGAGCTGTTTTTT.

V is TRBV2 and J is TRBJ2-7; no clear D gene. CDR1 is SNHLY, CDR2 FYNNEI, per germline. There are 14 residues in the CDR3. Trimming took 3 bases from V and 0 from J, leaving 9 bases between them. The CDR3 protein is CASSDSGDSYEQYF. The CDR3 DNA follows: TGTGCCAGCAGTGACTCCGGTGACTCCTACGAGCAGTACTTC.

This clone was seen just once. The chain carries TRBV10-3 and TRBJ1-1, with unresolved D. V shed 6 bases and J shed 3 bases, with 11 bases lying between them. CDR1 is ENHRY and CDR2 is SYGVKD in the germline V gene. The CDR3 has 13 amino acids. CDR3: CAISGGGYTEAFF. The CDR3 nucleotides read TGTGCCATCAGCGGTGGCGGGTACACTGAAGCTTTCTTT.

The V and J genes are TRBV28 and TRBJ2-5; D is possibly TRBD2 (6 bases). This CDR3 contains 16 residues. Between the trimmed V and J ends, which lost 5 bases and 2 bases, there was a span of 18 bases. Germline loops: CDR1 MDHEN, CDR2 SYDVKM. The CDR3 reads CASSTRDFYQQETQYF. Here the CDR3 DNA reads TGTGCCAGCAGTACCAGGGACTTCTATCAACAAGAGACCCAGTACTTC.

The chain has TRBV19 and TRBJ1-5, with 8 positions matching TRBD1. CDR1 is LNHDA and CDR2 is SQIVND in the germline V gene (reference sequence). The V segment lost 8 bases and the J segment 2 bases; nucleotides outside the gene matches: 14. The CDR3 has 17 residues. CDR3 DNA sequence: TGTGCCAGTCAGTACCAGGGGGCAAGTGGCGGCAATCAGCCCCAGCATTTT. Protein sequence: CASQYQGASGGNQPQHF.

This clone was seen a single time. The V call is TRBV28, the J call TRBJ1-1; D remains ambiguous. The CDR3 spans 12 residues. Trimming removed 2 bases at V and 7 bases at J, with 8 bases between. CDR1 MDHEN and CDR2 SYDVKM come from the germline V gene. The CDR3 nucleotides are TGTGCCAGCAGTTTACACCGGTTTGAAGCTTTCTTT. Amino acid sequence: CASSLHRFEAFF.

The V call is TRBV19, the J call TRBJ1-1, with D unresolved. The germline gives CDR1 LNHDA, CDR2 SQIVND (reference sequence). V was trimmed by 6 bases and J by 1 base, leaving 6 bases between them. The CDR3 runs to 12 residues. The DNA for the CDR3 is TGTGCCAGTAGACCCGGGAACACTGAAGCTTTCTTT. This gives the protein CASRPGNTEAFF. Complete variable domain (other parts from reference TRBV19 and TRBJ1-1): DGGITQSPKYLFRKEGQNVTLSCEQNLNHDAMYWYRQDPGQGLRLIYYSQIVNDFQKGDIAEGYSVSREKKESFPLTVTSAQKNPTAFYLCASRPGNTEAFFGQGTRLTVV.

The rearrangement links TRBV19 to TRBJ1-1, with D perhaps TRBD1 (6 bases). Germline assignment: CDR1 LNHDA and CDR2 SQIVND (reference sequence). The CDR3 is 11 residues long. The germline V and J ends were trimmed by 11 bases and 5 bases, with 12 bases remaining between them. For the CDR3, the DNA is TGTGCCGTGGGGGGGCGAACTGAAGCTTTCTTT. Translated, it gives CAVGGRTEAFF. The variable domain in full, completed from reference TRBV19 and TRBJ1-1, reads DGGITQSPKYLFRKEGQNVTLSCEQNLNHDAMYWYRQDPGQGLRLIYYSQIVNDFQKGDIAEGYSVSREKKESFPLTVTSAQKNPTAFYLCAVGGRTEAFFGQGTRLTVV.

This rearrangement joins TRBV18 to TRBJ2-3; no firm D call. The V gene lost 2 bases and the J gene lost 2 bases, with 8 bases spanning the gap. Per germline, CDR1 KGHSH and CDR2 LQKENI. The CDR3 length is 14 residues. The CDR3 reads CASSPDTVTDTQYF. In DNA, the CDR3 is TGTGCCAGCTCACCAGACACTGTCACAGATACGCAGTATTTT.

The chain couples TRBV27 to TRBJ2-7; tentative D call: TRBD1 (5 bases). Germline CDR1 reads MNHEY; CDR2 reads SMNVEV (reference sequence). The CDR3 runs to 16 residues. V was pared by 4 bases and J by 2 bases, with 18 bases between. CDR3 DNA sequence: TGTGCCAGCAGTTCTCTTAAGGGGCGAGGAGCCTACGAGCAGTACTTC. It encodes CASSSLKGRGAYEQYF.

The chain is built from TRBV5-1 and TRBJ1-1; 8 bases align to TRBD1. The CDR3 has 13 residues. The germline V gene encodes CDR1 SGHRS and CDR2 YFSETQ. The V segment lost 4 bases and the J segment 5 bases; nucleotides outside the gene matches: 4. DNA of the CDR3: TGCGCCAGCAGCCATACAGGGGGAACTGAAGCTTTCTTT. Amino acids: CASSHTGGTEAFF. The variable domain in full, completed from reference TRBV5-1 and TRBJ1-1, reads KAGVTQTPRYLIKTRGQQVTLSCSPISGHRSVSWYQQTPGQGLQFLFEYFSETQRNKGNFPGRFSGRQFSNSRSEMNVSTLELGDSALYLCASSHTGGTEAFFGQGTRLTVV.

This clone appeared once. This sequence joins TRBV11-2 and TRBJ2-7, with 10 bases lining up with TRBD2. The junction had 8 bases not matched to a gene; V was cut back by 1 base and J by 5 bases. This CDR3 comprises 16 residues. CDR1 and CDR2 (germline): SGHAT, FQNNGV. The chain's CDR3 is CASSLGVAGGRDEQYF. CDR3 bases: TGTGCCAGCAGCTTAGGGGTAGCGGGAGGTCGTGACGAGCAGTACTTC.

The chain carries TRBV6-2 or TRBV6-3 and TRBJ1-5; 7 bases map to TRBD1. Germline-derived CDR1 and CDR2 are MNHEY and SVGEGT. V shed 5 bases and J 3 bases; nucleotides not matched to a gene: 4. This CDR3 has 14 residues. The CDR3 sequence: CASSGTASNQPQHF. The CDR3 DNA reads as TGTGCCAGCAGTGGGACAGCGTCCAATCAGCCCCAGCATTTT.

The chain is built from TRBV5-5 and TRBJ2-7; tentative D call: TRBD2 (5 bases). Deletions cut 2 bases from V and 3 bases from J, with 12 bases between. Germline CDR1 is SGHKS and CDR2 is YYEKEE (reference sequence). The CDR3 is 14 amino acids. The CDR3 DNA reads TGTGCCAGCAGCTTAAATACCGGGGACTACGAGCAGTACTTC. Its translation is CASSLNTGDYEQYF.

This clone was observed a few times. This sequence joins TRBV6-2 or TRBV6-3 and TRBJ2-7; TRBD2 matches at 13 bases. CDR3 length: 16 residues. The germline gives CDR1 MNHEY, CDR2 SVGEGT. V gave up 5 bases and J gave up 5 bases; unmatched junction bases: 9. The CDR3 loop is CASSNPRTSGRDEQYF. The CDR3 nucleotides read TGTGCCAGCAGTAACCCCCGGACTAGCGGGAGAGACGAGCAGTACTTC.

The DNA for the CDR3 is TGTGCCAGCAGTCTAGAGACCTACGAGCAGTACTTC. Protein product: CASSLETYEQYF. The chain carries TRBV28 and TRBJ2-7; D not resolved. Trimming took 5 bases from V and 2 from J, leaving 7 bases between them. In germline, CDR1 is MDHEN, CDR2 SYDVKM. This CDR3 contains 12 residues. Together with reference TRBV28 and TRBJ2-7, the CDR3 gives the full variable domain: DVKVTQSSRYLVKRTGEKVFLECVQDMDHENMFWYRQDPGLGLRLIYFSYDVKMKEKGDIPEGYSVSREKKERFSLILESASTNQTSMYLCASSLETYEQYFGPGTRLTVT.

V gene TRBV15 combines with J gene TRBJ2-5; no definite D call. The V end lost 1 base, the J end lost 2 bases, and 8 bases lay between the germline ends. The CDR3 is 14 amino acids. The V gene's germline CDR1 is LNHNV and CDR2 YYDKDF (reference sequence). The CDR3 region is CATSRAPQQETQYF. The CDR3 DNA sequence: TGTGCCACCAGCAGAGCCCCACAGCAAGAGACCCAGTACTTC.

The rearrangement links TRBV5-4 to TRBJ2-2; TRBD1 matches 9 bases. Per germline, CDR1 SGHNT and CDR2 YYREEE (reference sequence). CDR3 length: 16 residues. The trim removed 1 base at V and 4 bases at J, leaving 5 bases unmatched. The DNA for the CDR3 is TGTGCCAGCAGCTTGAGACAGGGGGATGGCACCGGGGAGCTGTTTTTT. Its protein product is CASSLRQGDGTGELFF.